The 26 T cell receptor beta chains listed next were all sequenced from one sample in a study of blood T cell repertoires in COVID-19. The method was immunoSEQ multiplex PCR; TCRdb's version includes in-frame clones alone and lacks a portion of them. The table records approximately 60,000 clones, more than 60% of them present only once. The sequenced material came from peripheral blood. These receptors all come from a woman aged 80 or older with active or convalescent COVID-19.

The CDR3 nucleotides are TGTGCCAGCAGCTTAGGGAAGTCATCAGCGGGTCACCAAGAGACCCAGTACTTC. It codes for CASSLGKSSAGHQETQYF. This chain connects TRBV11-2 to TRBJ2-5; D may be TRBD2 (6 bases). Germline V gene data show CDR1 as SGHAT and CDR2 as FQNNGV. V lost 1 base, J lost 0 bases, and 18 bases lay in between. The CDR3 has 18 residues.

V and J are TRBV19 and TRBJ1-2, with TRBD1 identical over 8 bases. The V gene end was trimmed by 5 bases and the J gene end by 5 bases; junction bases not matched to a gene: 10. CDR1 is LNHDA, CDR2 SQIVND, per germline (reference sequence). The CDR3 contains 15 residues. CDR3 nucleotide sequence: TGTGCCAGTAGTGGGCGGACAGGGAAAGGTTATGGCTACACCTTC. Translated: CASSGRTGKGYGYTF.

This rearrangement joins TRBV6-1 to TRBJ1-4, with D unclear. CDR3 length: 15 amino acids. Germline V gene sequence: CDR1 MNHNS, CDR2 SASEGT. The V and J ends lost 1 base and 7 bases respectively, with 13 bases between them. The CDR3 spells CASSEGAGNFEKLFF. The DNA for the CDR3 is TGTGCCAGCAGTGAAGGCGCCGGGAACTTTGAAAAACTGTTTTTT.

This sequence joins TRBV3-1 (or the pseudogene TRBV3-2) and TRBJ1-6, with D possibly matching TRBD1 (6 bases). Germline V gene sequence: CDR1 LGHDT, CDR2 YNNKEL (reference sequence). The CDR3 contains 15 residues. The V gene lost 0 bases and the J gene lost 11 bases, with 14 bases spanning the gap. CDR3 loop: CASSQESRAGAPLHF. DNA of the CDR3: TGTGCCAGCAGCCAAGAAAGTAGGGCAGGGGCACCCCTCCACTTT.

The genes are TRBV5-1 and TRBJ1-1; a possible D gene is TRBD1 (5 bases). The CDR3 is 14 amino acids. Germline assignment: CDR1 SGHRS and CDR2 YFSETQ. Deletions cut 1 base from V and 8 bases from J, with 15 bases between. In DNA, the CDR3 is TGCGCCAGCAGCTTGAATGGGAGGGGTGAGGAAGCTTTCTTT. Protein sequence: CASSLNGRGEEAFF.

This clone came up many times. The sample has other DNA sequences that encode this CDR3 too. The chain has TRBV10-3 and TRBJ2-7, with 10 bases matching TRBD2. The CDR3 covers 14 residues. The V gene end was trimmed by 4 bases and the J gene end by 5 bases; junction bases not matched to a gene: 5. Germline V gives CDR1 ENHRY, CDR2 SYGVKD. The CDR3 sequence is CAISVRAGGHEQYF. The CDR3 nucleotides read TGTGCCATCAGTGTAAGAGCGGGGGGGCACGAGCAGTACTTC.

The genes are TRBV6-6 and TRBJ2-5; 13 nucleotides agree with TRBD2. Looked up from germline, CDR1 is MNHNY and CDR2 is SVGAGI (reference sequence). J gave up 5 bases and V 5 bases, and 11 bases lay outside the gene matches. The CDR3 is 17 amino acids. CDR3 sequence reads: CASSRTSGGTGSETQYF. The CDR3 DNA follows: TGTGCCAGCAGTCGGACTAGCGGGGGCACCGGGTCGGAGACCCAGTACTTC.

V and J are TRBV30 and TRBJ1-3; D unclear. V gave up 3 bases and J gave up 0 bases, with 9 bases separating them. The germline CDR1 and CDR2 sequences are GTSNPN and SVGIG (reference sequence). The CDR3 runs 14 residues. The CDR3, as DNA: TGTGCCTGGAGACGGGTCCTCTCTGGAAACACCATATATTTT. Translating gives CAWRRVLSGNTIYF. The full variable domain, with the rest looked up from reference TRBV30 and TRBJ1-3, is SQTIHQWPATLVQPVGSPLSLECTVEGTSNPNLYWYRQAAGRGLQLLFYSVGIGQISSEVPQNLSASRPQDRQFILSSKKLLLSDSGFYLCAWRRVLSGNTIYFGEGSWLTVV.

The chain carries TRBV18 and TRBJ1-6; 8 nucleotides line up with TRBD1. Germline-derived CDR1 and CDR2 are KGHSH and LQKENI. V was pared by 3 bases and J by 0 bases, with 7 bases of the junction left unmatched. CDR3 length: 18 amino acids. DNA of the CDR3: TGTGCCAGCTCACCTAGCCGACAGGGGAGCTCCTATAATTCACCCCTCCACTTT. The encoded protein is CASSPSRQGSSYNSPLHF.

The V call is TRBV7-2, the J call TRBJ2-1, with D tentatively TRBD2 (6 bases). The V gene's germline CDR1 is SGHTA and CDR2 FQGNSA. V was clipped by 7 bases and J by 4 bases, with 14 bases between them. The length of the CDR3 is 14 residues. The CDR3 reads CASIAPAGYNEQFF. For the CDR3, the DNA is TGTGCCAGCATCGCGCCGGCGGGGTACAATGAGCAGTTCTTC.

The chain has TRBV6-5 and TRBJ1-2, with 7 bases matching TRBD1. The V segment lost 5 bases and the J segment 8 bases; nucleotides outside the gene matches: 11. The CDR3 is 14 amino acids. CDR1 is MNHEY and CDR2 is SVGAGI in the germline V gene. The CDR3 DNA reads TGTGCCAGCAGTCGAACACACAGGGGTGTAGGCTACACCTTC. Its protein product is CASSRTHRGVGYTF.

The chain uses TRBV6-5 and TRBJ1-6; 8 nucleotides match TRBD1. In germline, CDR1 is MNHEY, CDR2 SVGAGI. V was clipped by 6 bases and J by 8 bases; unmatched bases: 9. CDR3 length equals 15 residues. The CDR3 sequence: CASRPPDRADSPLHF. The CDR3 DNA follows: TGTGCCAGCAGACCCCCGGACAGGGCCGATTCACCCCTCCACTTT.

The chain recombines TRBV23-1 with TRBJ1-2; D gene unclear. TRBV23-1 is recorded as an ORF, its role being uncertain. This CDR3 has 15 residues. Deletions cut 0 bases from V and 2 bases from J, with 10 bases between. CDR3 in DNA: TGCGCCAGCAGTCAATCGAAGTCAGAAAACTATGGCTACACCTTC. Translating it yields CASSQSKSENYGYTF.

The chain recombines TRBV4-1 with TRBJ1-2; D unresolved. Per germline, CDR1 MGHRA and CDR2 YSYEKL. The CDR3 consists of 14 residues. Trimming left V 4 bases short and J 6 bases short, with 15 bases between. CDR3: CASSPSGGPDGYTF. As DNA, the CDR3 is TGCGCCAGCAGCCCCTCCGGCGGCCCTGATGGCTACACCTTC.

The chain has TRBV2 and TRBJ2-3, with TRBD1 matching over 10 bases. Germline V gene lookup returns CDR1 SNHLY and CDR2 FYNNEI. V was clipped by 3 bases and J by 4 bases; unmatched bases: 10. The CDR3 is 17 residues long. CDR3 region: CASSETGRDRGADTQYF. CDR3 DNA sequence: TGTGCCAGCAGTGAGACCGGTCGGGACAGGGGAGCAGATACGCAGTATTTT.

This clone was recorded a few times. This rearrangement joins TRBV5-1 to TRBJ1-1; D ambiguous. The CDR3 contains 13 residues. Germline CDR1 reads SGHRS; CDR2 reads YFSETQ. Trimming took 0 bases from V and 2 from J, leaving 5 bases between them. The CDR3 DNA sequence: TGCGCCAGCAGCTTGGGGCTCAACACTGAAGCTTTCTTT. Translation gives CASSLGLNTEAFF.

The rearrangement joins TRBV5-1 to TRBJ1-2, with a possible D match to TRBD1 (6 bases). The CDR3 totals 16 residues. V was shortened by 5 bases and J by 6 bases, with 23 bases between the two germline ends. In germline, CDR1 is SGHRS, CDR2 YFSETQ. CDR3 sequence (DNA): TGCGCCAGCAGTCTATCGACAGGCCCCAGGAAGGATGGCTACACCTTC. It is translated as CASSLSTGPRKDGYTF.

The CDR3 DNA is TGTGCCAGCAGCTTACAGGGGTTCCCTAACTATGGCTACACCTTC. This gives the protein CASSLQGFPNYGYTF. This sequence joins TRBV7-2 and TRBJ1-2; possibly TRBD1 for D (6 bases). Per the germline V gene, CDR1 is SGHTA and CDR2 is FQGNSA. V gave up 2 bases and J gave up 0 bases, with 10 bases separating them. This CDR3 contains 15 residues.

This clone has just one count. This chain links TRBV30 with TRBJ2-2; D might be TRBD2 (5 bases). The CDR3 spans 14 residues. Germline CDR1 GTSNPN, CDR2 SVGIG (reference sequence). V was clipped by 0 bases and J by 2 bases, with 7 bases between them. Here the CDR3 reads CAWSVGLNTGELFF. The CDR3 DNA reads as TGTGCCTGGAGTGTCGGACTCAACACCGGGGAGCTGTTTTTT.

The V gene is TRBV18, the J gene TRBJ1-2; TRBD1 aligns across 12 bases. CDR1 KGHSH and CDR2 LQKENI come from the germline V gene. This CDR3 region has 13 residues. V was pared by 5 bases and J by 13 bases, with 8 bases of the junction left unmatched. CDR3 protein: CASSGDRGQGSTF. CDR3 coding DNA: TGTGCCAGCTCAGGGGACAGGGGGCAAGGGAGCACCTTC.

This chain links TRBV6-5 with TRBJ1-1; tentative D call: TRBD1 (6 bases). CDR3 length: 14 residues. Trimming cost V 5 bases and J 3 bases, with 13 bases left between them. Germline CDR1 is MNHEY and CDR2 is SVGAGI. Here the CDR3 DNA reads TGTGCCAGCAGTCGGGGGGCGAGGGACACTGAAGCTTTCTTT. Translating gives CASSRGARDTEAFF.

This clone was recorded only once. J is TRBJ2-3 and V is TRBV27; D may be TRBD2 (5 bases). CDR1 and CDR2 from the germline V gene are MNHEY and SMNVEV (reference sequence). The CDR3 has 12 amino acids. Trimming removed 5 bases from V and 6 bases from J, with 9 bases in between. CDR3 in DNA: TGTGCCAGCAGTGGACGGAGGGATACGCAGTATTTT. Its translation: CASSGRRDTQYF.

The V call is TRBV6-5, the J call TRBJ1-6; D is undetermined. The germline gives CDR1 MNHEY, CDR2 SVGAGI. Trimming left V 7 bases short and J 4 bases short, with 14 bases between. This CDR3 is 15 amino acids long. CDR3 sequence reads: CASIQQSIYNSPLHF. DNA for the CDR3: TGTGCCAGCATACAGCAGTCTATTTATAATTCACCCCTCCACTTT.

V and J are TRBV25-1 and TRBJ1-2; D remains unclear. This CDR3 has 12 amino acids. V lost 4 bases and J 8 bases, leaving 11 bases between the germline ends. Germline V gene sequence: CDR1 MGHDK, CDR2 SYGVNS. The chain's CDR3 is CASSAYSGGYTF. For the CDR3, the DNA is TGTGCCAGCAGTGCATATTCTGGCGGCTACACCTTC.

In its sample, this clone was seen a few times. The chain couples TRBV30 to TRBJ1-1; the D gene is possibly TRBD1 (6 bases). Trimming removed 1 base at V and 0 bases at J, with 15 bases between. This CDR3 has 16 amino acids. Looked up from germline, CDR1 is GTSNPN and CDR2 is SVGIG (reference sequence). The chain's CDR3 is CAWSATGLLMNTEAFF. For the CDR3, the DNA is TGTGCCTGGAGTGCCACAGGGTTGCTTATGAACACTGAAGCTTTCTTT.

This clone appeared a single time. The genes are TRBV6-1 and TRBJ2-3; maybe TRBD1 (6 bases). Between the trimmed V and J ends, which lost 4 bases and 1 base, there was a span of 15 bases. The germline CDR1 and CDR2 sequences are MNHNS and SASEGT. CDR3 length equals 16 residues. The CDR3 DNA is TGTGCCAGCAGTGTCCAGGGGCTGGGGGGCACAGATACGCAGTATTTT. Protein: CASSVQGLGGTDTQYF.